A selection of T cell receptor beta chains follows, all from one sample in a study of CD8 T cells in ankylosing spondylitis. In TCRdb, the 5' RACE reads were re-called with MiXCR into one record per CDR3 protein. The sample consists of approximately 260,000 distinct CDR3 sequences, 15% to 20% of them appearing once. The sequenced sample was blood, either unsorted or a sorted T cell fraction (not recorded which). The source of these receptors is a male donor with ankylosing spondylitis or in good health (not recorded which). Each CDR3 is given with its conserved first and last residue. The D gene is left open where the match is weak. Some rows mark clone size as missing; the rest say once, few, many or name a class of expanded clone.

v_gene	abundance	j_gene	d_gene	CDR3aa	CDR3nt
TRBV11-2	.	TRBJ2-5	.	CASSLELGQTQYF	TGTGCCAGCAGCTTAGAATTAGGACAGACCCAGTACTTC
TRBV5-5	few	TRBJ2-1	TRBD1	CASSLAVGQGAVEQFF	TGTGCCAGCAGCTTGGCCGTAGGACAGGGGGCGGTTGAGCAGTTCTTC
TRBV12-3/TRBV12-4	many	TRBJ2-3	TRBD2	CASSLLRGDTQYF	TGTGCCAGCAGTTTACTGCGGGGGGATACGCAGTATTTT
TRBV6-1	.	TRBJ2-3	TRBD2	CASSQGTSGLTDTQYF	TGTGCCAGCAGTCAAGGGACTAGCGGTCTCACAGATACGCAGTATTTT
TRBV5-1	.	TRBJ2-1	.	CASSLIEAPYNEQFF	TGCGCCAGCAGCTTAATCGAGGCCCCCTACAATGAGCAGTTCTTC
TRBV9	.	TRBJ2-1	.	CASSVETAGVYEQFF	TGTGCCAGCAGCGTAGAGACGGCAGGGGTCTATGAGCAGTTCTTC
TRBV6-5	many	TRBJ2-7	.	CASSYKAGVTYEQYF	TGTGCCAGCAGTTACAAGGCAGGGGTGACCTACGAGCAGTACTTC
TRBV27	few	TRBJ2-7	.	CASSPLMSYEQYF	TGTGCCAGCAGTCCTCTGATGTCCTACGAGCAGTACTTC
TRBV12-3/TRBV12-4	.	TRBJ2-5	.	CASSPGVGQETQYF	TGTGCCAGCAGTCCCGGTGTGGGCCAAGAGACCCAGTACTTC
TRBV7-9	few	TRBJ2-7	.	CASSLGTSPYEQYF	TGTGCCAGCAGCCTAGGAACGTCCCCCTACGAGCAGTACTTC
TRBV27	few	TRBJ2-7	.	CASSPLDRKGEQYF	TGTGCCAGCAGTCCCCTCGACAGAAAGGGCGAGCAGTACTTC
TRBV4-1	few	TRBJ2-5	TRBD1	CASSQLTGEETQYF	TGCGCCAGCAGCCAATTGACAGGGGAAGAGACCCAGTACTTC
TRBV15	.	TRBJ2-1	TRBD2	CATSRVPSSGRVNEQFF	TGTGCCACCAGCAGAGTCCCCTCTAGCGGGAGGGTCAATGAGCAGTTCTTC
TRBV4-1	few	TRBJ2-5	TRBD2	CASSPRLAAYQETQYF	TGCGCCAGCAGCCCCCGACTAGCAGCGTACCAAGAGACCCAGTACTTC
TRBV6-1	many	TRBJ1-2	TRBD1	CASRIVTGTGADYTF	TGTGCCAGCAGGATTGTTACCGGGACAGGGGCCGACTACACCTTC